The clone carrying this T cell receptor beta chain occurred once. This sample is part of a study of T cell responses to AZD1222 COVID-19 vaccine. In germline, CDR1 is SGHRS, CDR2 YFSETQ. The CDR3 length is 15 residues. V lost 3 bases and J lost 4, with 16 bases in between. The data were produced by immunoSEQ multiplex PCR, yet TCRdb's version contains in-frame clones alone and is incomplete. The data contain just under 55,000 clones, 87% of them seen just once; the ten biggest clones take up around 4%. The clonotype originates from an adult in good health. V is TRBV5-1 and J is TRBJ1-1; the D gene is possibly TRBD1 (6 bases). This sample comprised peripheral blood, obtained on day 0 of AZD1222 vaccination. CDR3 coding DNA: TGCGCCAGCAGCTCCATACAGGGTTCGCGCACTGAAGCTTTCTTT. Residues: CASSSIQGSRTEAFF.